This TCR beta chain was sequenced for a study of blood T cell repertoires in COVID-19. Study at large: Some COVID-19 samples were acute and others convalescent; all came from the United States, Italy and Spain.

Seattle patients were enrolled while actively infected and followed longitudinally. The length of the CDR3 is 16 residues. The ends were cut back, 1 base at V and 4 bases at J, with 14 bases in the middle. Germline V gene lookup returns CDR1 SGDLS and CDR2 YYNGEE. The protocol was immunoSEQ multiplex PCR, while the TCRdb copy is restricted to in-frame clones and leaves out a portion. This table has fewer than 200,000 clones, around 74% appearing once. The source is a woman aged 60-70 years with COVID-19, enrolled during active disease. Sequenced material: peripheral blood. The rearrangement joins TRBV9 to TRBJ2-2, with TRBD2 as a possible D gene (6 bases). This CDR3 is CASSVSQGAGTGELFF. DNA for the CDR3: TGTGCCAGCAGCGTATCGCAGGGAGCGGGCACCGGGGAGCTGTTTTTT.